This T cell receptor beta chain was captured in a study of cytomegalovirus exposure and HLA in healthy donors. CDR3 length: 13 residues. CDR1 is SGHTA, CDR2 FQGTGA, per germline. The V and J ends lost 3 bases and 4 bases, in that order; junction bases with no gene match: 1. The PCR employed 60 Vbeta primers together with 13 Jbeta primers. Some clones are missing from TCRdb's copy, which holds only in-frame ones; the method was immunoSEQ multiplex PCR. This table has under 150,000 clones, roughly 72% appearing once. The rearrangement uses TRBV7-3 and TRBJ1-2, with TRBD1 identical over 8 bases. The source is a man in his forties in good health and CMV-seronegative. The source material was PBMCs. The CDR3: CASSFTGGYGYTF. CDR3 coding DNA: TGTGCCAGCAGCTTCACAGGGGGCTATGGCTACACCTTC.